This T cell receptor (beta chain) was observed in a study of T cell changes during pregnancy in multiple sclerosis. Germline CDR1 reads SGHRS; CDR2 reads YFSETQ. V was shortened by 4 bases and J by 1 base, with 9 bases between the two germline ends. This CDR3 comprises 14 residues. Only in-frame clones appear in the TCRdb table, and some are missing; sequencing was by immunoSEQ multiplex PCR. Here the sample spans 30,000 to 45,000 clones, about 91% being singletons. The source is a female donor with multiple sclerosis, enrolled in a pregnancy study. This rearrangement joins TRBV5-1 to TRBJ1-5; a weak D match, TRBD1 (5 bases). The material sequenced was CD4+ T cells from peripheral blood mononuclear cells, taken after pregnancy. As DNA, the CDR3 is TGCGCCAGCAGCCCGACAGAAAGCAATCAGCCCCAGCATTTT. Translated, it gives CASSPTESNQPQHF.